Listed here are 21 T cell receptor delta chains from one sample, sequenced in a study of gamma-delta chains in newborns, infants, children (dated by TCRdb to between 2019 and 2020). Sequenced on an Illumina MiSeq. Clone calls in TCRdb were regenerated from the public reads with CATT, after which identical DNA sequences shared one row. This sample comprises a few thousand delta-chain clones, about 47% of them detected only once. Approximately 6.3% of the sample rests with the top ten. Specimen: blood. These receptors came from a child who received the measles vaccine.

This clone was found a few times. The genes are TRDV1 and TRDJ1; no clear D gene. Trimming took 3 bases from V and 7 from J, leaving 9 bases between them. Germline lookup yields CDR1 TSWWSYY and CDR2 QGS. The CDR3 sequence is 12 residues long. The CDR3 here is CALGEPPGKLIF. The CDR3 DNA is TGTGCTCTTGGGGAGCCCCCCGGTAAACTCATCTTT.

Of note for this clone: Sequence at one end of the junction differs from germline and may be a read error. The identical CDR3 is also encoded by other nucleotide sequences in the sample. CDR3 residues: CALGEGVGGYGPTDKLIF. CDR3 bases: TGTGCTCTTGGGGAGGGCGTAGGGGGATACGGTCCTACCGATAAACTCATTTTT. This sequence joins TRDV1 and TRDJ1, with 10 bases that match TRDD3. CDR1 and CDR2 (germline): TSWWSYY, QGS. This CDR3 has 18 residues.

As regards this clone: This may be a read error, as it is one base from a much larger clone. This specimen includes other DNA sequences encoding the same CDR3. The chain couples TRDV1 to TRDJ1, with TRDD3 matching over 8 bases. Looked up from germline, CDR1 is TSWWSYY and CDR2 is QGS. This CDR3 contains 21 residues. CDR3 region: CALGELVLSRKVWGNTDKLIF. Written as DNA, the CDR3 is TGTGCCCTTGGGGAACTAGTGTTATCCAGGAAGGTCTGGGGGAACACCGATAAACTCATCTTT.

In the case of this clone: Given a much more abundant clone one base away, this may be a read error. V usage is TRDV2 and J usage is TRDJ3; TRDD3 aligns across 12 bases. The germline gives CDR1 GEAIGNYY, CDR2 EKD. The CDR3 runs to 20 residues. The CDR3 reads CACDNILGDTGSWDSRQMFF. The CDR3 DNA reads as TGTGCCTGTGACAACATACTGGGGGATACTGGCTCCTGGGACAGCCGACAGATGTTTTTC.

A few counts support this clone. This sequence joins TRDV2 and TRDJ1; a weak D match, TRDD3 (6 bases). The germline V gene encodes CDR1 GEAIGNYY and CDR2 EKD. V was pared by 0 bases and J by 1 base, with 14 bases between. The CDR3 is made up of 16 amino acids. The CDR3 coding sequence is TGTGCCTGTGACACCCTGGGGATGGGGGTCACCGATAAACTCATCTTT. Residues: CACDTLGMGVTDKLIF.

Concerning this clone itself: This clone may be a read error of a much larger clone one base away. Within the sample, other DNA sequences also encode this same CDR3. CDR3 DNA: TGCGCTCTTGGGGACCGTACTACGTACTGGGGGATTCGGGCCGATAAACTCATCTTT. Translating gives CALGDRTTYWGIRADKLIF. V and J are TRDV1 and TRDJ1; the match to TRDD3 covers 10 bases. Germline V CDR1 and CDR2: TSWWSYY, QGS. The CDR3 is 19 residues long.

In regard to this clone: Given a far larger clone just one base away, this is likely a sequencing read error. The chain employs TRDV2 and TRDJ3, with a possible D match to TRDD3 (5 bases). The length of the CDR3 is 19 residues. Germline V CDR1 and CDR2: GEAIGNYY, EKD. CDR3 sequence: CARDTVIGASSWDTRQMFF. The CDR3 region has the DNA TGTGCCCGTGACACCGTTATTGGGGCAAGCTCCTGGGACACCCGACAGATGTTTTTC.

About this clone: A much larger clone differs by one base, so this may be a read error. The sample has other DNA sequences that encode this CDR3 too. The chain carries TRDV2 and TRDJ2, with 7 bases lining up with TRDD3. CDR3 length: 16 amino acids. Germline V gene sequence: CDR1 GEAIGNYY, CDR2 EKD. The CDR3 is CACDALLGMGSAQLFF. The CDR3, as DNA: TGTGCCTGTGACGCCCTACTGGGGATGGGTTCAGCACAACTATTCTTT.

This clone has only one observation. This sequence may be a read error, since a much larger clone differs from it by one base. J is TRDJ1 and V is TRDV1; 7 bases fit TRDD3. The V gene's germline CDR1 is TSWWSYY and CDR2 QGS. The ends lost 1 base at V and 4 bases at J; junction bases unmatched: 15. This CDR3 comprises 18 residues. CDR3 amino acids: CALGEPQRPGGPFDKLIF. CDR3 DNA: TGTGCTCTTGGGGAACCCCAACGTCCTGGGGGCCCCTTCGATAAACTCATCTTT.

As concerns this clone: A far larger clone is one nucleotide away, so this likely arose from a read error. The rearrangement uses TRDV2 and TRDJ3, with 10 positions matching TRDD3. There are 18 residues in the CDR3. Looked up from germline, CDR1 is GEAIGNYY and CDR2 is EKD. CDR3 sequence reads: CACDTGGYSSWGTRQMFF. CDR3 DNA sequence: TGTGCCTGTGACACTGGGGGATACAGCTCCTGGGGCACCCGACAGATGTTTTTC.

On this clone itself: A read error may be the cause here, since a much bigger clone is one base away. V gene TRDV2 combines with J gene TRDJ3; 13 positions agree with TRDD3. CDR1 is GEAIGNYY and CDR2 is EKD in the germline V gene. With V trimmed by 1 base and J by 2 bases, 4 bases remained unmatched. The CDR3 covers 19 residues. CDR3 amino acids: CACDTLLGDTTWDTRQMFF. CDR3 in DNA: TGTGCCTGTGACACGTTACTGGGGGATACGACCTGGGACACCCGACAGATGTTTTTC.

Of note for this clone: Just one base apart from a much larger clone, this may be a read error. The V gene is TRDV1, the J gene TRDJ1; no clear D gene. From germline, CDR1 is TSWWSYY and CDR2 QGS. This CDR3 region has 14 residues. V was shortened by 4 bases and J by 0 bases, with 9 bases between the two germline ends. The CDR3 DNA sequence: TGTGCTCTTGGGGGACCCCTGTACACCGATAAACTCATCTTT. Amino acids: CALGGPLYTDKLIF.

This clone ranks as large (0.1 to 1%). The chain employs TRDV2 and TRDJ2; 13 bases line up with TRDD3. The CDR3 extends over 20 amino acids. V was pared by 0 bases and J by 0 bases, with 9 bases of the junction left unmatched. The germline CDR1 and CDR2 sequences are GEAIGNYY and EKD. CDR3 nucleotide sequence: TGTGCCTGTGACACCTTACTGGGGGATACGCGGGCGGCTTTGACAGCACAACTCTTCTTT. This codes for CACDTLLGDTRAALTAQLFF.

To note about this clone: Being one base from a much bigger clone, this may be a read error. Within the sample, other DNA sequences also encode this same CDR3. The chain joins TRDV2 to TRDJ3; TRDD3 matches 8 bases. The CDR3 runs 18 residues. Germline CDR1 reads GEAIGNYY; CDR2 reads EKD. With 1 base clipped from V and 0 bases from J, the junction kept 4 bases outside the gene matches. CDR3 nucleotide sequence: TGTGCCTGTGACACTGGGGGATTTAGCTCCTGGGACACCCGACAGATGTTTTTC. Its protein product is CACDTGGFSSWDTRQMFF.

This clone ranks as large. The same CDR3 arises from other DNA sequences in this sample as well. The CDR3 nucleotides read TGTGCCTGTGACACCGTTGTGGGGGATACTAAATACACCGATAAACTCATCTTT. Its protein product is CACDTVVGDTKYTDKLIF. The chain is built from TRDV2 and TRDJ1, with 10 positions matching TRDD3. The V segment lost 0 bases and the J segment 0 bases; nucleotides outside the gene matches: 9. Germline V CDR1 and CDR2: GEAIGNYY, EKD. This CDR3 is built from 18 residues.

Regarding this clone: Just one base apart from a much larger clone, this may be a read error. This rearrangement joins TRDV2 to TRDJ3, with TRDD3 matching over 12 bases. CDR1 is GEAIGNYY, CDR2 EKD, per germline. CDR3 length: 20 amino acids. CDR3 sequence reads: CACDILGDTRGPWDARQMFF. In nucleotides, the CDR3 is TGTGCCTGTGACATACTGGGGGATACAAGGGGCCCCTGGGACGCCCGACAGATGTTTTTC.

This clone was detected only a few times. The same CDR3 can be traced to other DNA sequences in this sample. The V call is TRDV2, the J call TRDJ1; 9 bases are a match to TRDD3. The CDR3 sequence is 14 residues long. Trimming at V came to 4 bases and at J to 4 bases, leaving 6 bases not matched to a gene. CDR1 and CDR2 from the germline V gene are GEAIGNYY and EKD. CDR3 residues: CACDLLGDGDKLIF. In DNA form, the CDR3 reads TGTGCCTGTGATTTACTGGGGGACGGCGATAAACTCATCTTT.

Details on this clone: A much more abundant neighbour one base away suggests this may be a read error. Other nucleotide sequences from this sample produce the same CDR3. CDR3 region: CACDILGESSWDTRQMFF. The CDR3 DNA reads as TGTGCCTGTGATATACTGGGGGAAAGCTCCTGGGACACCCGACAGATGTTTTTC. The rearrangement joins TRDV2 to TRDJ3; 9 bases are a match to TRDD3. The germline V gene has CDR1 GEAIGNYY and CDR2 EKD. The junction had 6 bases not matched to a gene; V was cut back by 4 bases and J by 0 bases. The CDR3 extends over 18 amino acids.

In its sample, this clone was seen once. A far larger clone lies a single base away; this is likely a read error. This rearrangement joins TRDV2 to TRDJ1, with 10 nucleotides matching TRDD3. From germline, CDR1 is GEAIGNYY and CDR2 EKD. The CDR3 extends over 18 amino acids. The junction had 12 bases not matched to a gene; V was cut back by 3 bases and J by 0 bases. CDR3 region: CACDAVVGDTKYTDKLIF. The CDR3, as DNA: TGTGCCTGTGACGCCGTTGTGGGGGATACTAAATACACCGATAAACTCATCTTT.

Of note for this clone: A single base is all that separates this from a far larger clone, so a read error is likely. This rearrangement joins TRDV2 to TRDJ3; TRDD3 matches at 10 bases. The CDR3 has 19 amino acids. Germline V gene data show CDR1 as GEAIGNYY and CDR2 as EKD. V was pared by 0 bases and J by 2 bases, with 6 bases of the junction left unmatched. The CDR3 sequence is CACDTVGDTTPWDTRQMFF. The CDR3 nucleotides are TGTGCCTGTGACACCGTGGGGGATACTACCCCCTGGGACACCCGACAGATGTTTTTC.

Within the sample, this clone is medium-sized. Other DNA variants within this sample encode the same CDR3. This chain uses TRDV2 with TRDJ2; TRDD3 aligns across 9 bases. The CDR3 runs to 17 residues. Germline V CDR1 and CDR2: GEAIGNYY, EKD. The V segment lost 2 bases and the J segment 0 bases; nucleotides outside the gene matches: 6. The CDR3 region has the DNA TGTGCCTGTGACAAGCTGGGGGATCTCTCTTTGACAGCACAACTCTTCTTT. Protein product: CACDKLGDLSLTAQLFF.